The text below deals with one TCR beta chain. TCRdb re-derived calls from the multiplex PCR reads in MiXCR, one entry per CDR3 protein. The data contain approximately 31,000 distinct CDR3 sequences, roughly 63% of them singletons. J gave up 6 bases and V 7 bases, and 10 bases lay outside the gene matches. The CDR3 consists of 15 residues. This entry comes from a study of breast tumors, draining lymph nodes, adjacent tissues. The sample consisted of breast tumor tissue. This TCR came from a female donor with breast cancer. Some clones in this sample may be carry-over from other donors' samples. The chain combines TRBV12-3 or TRBV12-4 with TRBJ1-5, with 9 bases identical to TRBD1. The CDR3, as DNA: TGTGCCAGCACCTTGGACAGGGGTGTGGGTCAGCCCCAGCATTTT. Amino acid sequence: CASTLDRGVGQPQHF.